These 27 T cell receptor beta chains were all obtained from the same sample, sequenced in a study of blood T cell repertoires in COVID-19. The protocol was immunoSEQ multiplex PCR, while the TCRdb copy is restricted to in-frame clones and leaves out a portion. The data show approximately 360,000 clones, about 90% seen once. The sequenced sample was peripheral blood. These receptors were collected from a man aged 18 to 29 with active or convalescent COVID-19.

Concerning this clone: One end of the junction fails to match germline, which may point to a read error. V usage is TRBV5-5 and J usage is TRBJ2-6, with D possibly being TRBD1 (6 bases). In germline, CDR1 is SGHKS, CDR2 YYEKEE (reference sequence). The CDR3 length is 18 residues. The CDR3 region is CASSPRDTSRSGANVLTF. The CDR3, as DNA: TGTGCCAGCAGCCCCCGGGACACAAGTCGCTCTGGGGCCAACGTGCTGACTTTC. The complete variable domain, with remaining parts taken from reference TRBV5-5 and TRBJ2-6, reads DAGVTQSPTHLIKTRGQQVTLRCSPISGHKSVSWYQQVLGQGPQFIFQYYEKEERGRGNFPDRFSARQFPNYSSELNVNALLLGDSALYLCASSPRDTSRSGANVLTFGAGSRLTVL.

The chain combines TRBV4-3 with TRBJ1-5; D not resolved. The CDR3 has 16 residues. Trimming stripped 0 bases from V and 0 bases from J, with 9 bases between. Germline V CDR1 and CDR2: LGHNA, YSLEER. CDR3 sequence (DNA): TGCGCCAGCAGCCAAGACATGCGGTTTAGCAATCAGCCCCAGCATTTT. Translation gives CASSQDMRFSNQPQHF.

This clone showed up just once. This sequence joins TRBV7-6 and TRBJ2-5; 10 positions agree with TRBD2. The CDR3 runs 16 residues. Germline-derived CDR1 and CDR2 are SGHVS and FNYEAQ. The ends lost 2 bases at V and 5 bases at J; junction bases unmatched: 8. CDR3 protein: CASSLTPSGSLETQYF. As DNA, the CDR3 is TGTGCCAGCAGCTTAACCCCTAGCGGGAGTTTGGAGACCCAGTACTTC.

The chain couples TRBV28 to TRBJ1-5, with TRBD1 matching 8 bases. The CDR3 sequence is 13 residues long. After removal of 6 bases from V and 5 bases from J, the junction contained 3 bases not matched to a gene. The germline V gene encodes CDR1 MDHEN and CDR2 SYDVKM. This CDR3 reads CASSRQGYQPQHF. CDR3 nucleotide sequence: TGTGCCAGCAGCAGACAGGGGTATCAGCCCCAGCATTTT.

The chain is built from TRBV27 and TRBJ2-1, with a possible D match to TRBD2 (6 bases). Germline CDR1 is MNHEY and CDR2 is SMNVEV (reference sequence). The CDR3 is 14 amino acids. The ends were cut back, 2 bases at V and 3 bases at J, with 8 bases in the middle. The CDR3 region has the DNA TGTGCCAGCAGTTTACAGGACTACTACAATGAGCAGTTCTTC. This translates into CASSLQDYYNEQFF.

The chain employs TRBV7-6 and TRBJ2-7; 10 bases fit TRBD2. The ends lost 4 bases at V and 2 bases at J; junction bases unmatched: 8. The CDR3 is 16 amino acids. Germline loops: CDR1 SGHVS, CDR2 FNYEAQ. The CDR3 region has the DNA TGTGCCAGCAGCTCGTTGCAGCGGGGGGGCCCCTACGAGCAGTACTTC. Translation: CASSSLQRGGPYEQYF.

This chain links TRBV19 with TRBJ2-3, with 9 bases fitting TRBD1. Trimming took 4 bases from V and 1 from J; bases not matched to a gene: 0. The CDR3 totals 14 residues. CDR1 and CDR2 from the germline V gene are LNHDA and SQIVND (reference sequence). CDR3 protein: CASSRTGGTDTQYF. For the CDR3, the DNA is TGTGCCAGTAGTAGGACAGGGGGCACAGATACGCAGTATTTT.

V gene TRBV4-1 combines with J gene TRBJ2-4; TRBD1 is a possible D gene (6 bases). Germline loops: CDR1 MGHRA, CDR2 YSYEKL. Trimming pared 8 bases from V and 1 base from J, leaving 12 bases between. This CDR3 is 14 amino acids long. The CDR3 sequence: CASGTTQAKNIQYF. CDR3 sequence (DNA): TGCGCCAGCGGGACAACCCAGGCCAAAAACATTCAGTACTTC.

The gene calls are TRBV19 and TRBJ2-2; TRBD2 agrees at 13 bases. This CDR3 contains 20 residues. From germline, CDR1 is LNHDA and CDR2 SQIVND (reference sequence). V gave up 7 bases and J gave up 6 bases; unmatched junction bases: 20. As DNA, the CDR3 is TGTGCCAGTACGGATCAGACTAGCGGGAGGCGCCTCCTTGGGTCCGGGGAGCTGTTTTTT. Protein product: CASTDQTSGRRLLGSGELFF.

The chain is built from TRBV7-3 and TRBJ1-1, with 12 bases identical to TRBD1. CDR3 length equals 15 residues. Trimming cost V 4 bases and J 4 bases; bases outside gene matches: 4. CDR1 and CDR2 from the germline V gene are SGHTA and FQGTGA. CDR3 protein: CASSYTGQGATEAFF. In nucleotides, the CDR3 is TGTGCCAGCAGCTACACGGGACAGGGGGCCACTGAAGCTTTCTTT.

The rearrangement joins TRBV4-3 to TRBJ2-1; a weak D match, TRBD2 (6 bases). Deletions cut 3 bases from V and 9 bases from J, with 12 bases between. Looked up from germline, CDR1 is LGHNA and CDR2 is YSLEER. This CDR3 has 13 residues. Here the CDR3 reads CASSQTGRTEQFF. The DNA for the CDR3 is TGCGCCAGCAGCCAGACCGGGAGAACTGAGCAGTTCTTC.

J is TRBJ2-7 and V is TRBV27, with D unclear. This CDR3 spans 13 amino acids. The V end was cut by 3 bases, the J end by 2 bases, with 8 bases between. Germline V gene sequence: CDR1 MNHEY, CDR2 SMNVEV (reference sequence). CDR3 loop: CASSFGQTYEQYF. CDR3 nucleotide sequence: TGTGCCAGCAGTTTTGGGCAAACCTACGAGCAGTACTTC.

The chain carries TRBV7-7 and TRBJ1-1; TRBD1 is a possible D gene (6 bases). This CDR3 spans 13 amino acids. The germline V and J ends were trimmed by 5 bases and 2 bases, with 9 bases remaining between them. CDR1 SSHAT and CDR2 FNYEAQ come from the germline V gene (reference sequence). The CDR3 coding sequence is TGTGCCAGCAGCCGGACAGCTAACACTGAAGCTTTCTTT. Its translation: CASSRTANTEAFF.

V gene TRBV5-1 combines with J gene TRBJ1-1; D not resolved. The CDR3 is 14 amino acids. Germline lookup yields CDR1 SGHRS and CDR2 YFSETQ. The ends were cut back, 5 bases at V and 4 bases at J, with 15 bases in the middle. The chain's CDR3 is CASRLKSEGTEAFF. The CDR3 DNA follows: TGCGCCAGCAGACTCAAAAGCGAGGGCACTGAAGCTTTCTTT.

This chain connects TRBV18 to TRBJ2-1; 7 bases line up with TRBD2. J was trimmed by 4 bases and V by 5 bases; bases with no gene match: 11. CDR3 length: 16 amino acids. Germline-derived CDR1 and CDR2 are KGHSH and LQKENI. The CDR3 coding sequence is TGTGCCAGCTCAACACAAAGCGGGGTACTATACAATGAGCAGTTCTTC. Amino acids: CASSTQSGVLYNEQFF.

The V and J genes are TRBV7-3 and TRBJ2-2; 9 bases line up with TRBD2. The CDR3 has 16 residues. The germline V gene encodes CDR1 SGHTA and CDR2 FQGTGA. After removal of 5 bases from V and 3 bases from J, the junction contained 7 bases not matched to a gene. CDR3 in amino acids: CASSSEAGGYTGELFF. The CDR3 bases are TGTGCCAGCAGCAGCGAAGCGGGGGGATACACCGGGGAGCTGTTTTTT.

The chain links TRBV19 to TRBJ1-2; D is unresolved. The germline CDR1 and CDR2 sequences are LNHDA and SQIVND (reference sequence). Trimming removed 3 bases at V and 8 bases at J, with 13 bases between. This CDR3 is built from 13 residues. CDR3 loop: CASSMATREGYTF. The CDR3 DNA is TGTGCCAGTAGTATGGCGACACGGGAGGGCTACACCTTC. Variable domain in full (rest from reference TRBV19 and TRBJ1-2): DGGITQSPKYLFRKEGQNVTLSCEQNLNHDAMYWYRQDPGQGLRLIYYSQIVNDFQKGDIAEGYSVSREKKESFPLTVTSAQKNPTAFYLCASSMATREGYTFGSGTRLTVV.

The CDR3 sequence: CASSQDGAPGNGYTF. CDR3 coding DNA: TGTGCCAGCAGCCAAGATGGGGCCCCAGGGAATGGCTACACCTTC. The V gene is TRBV4-2, the J gene TRBJ1-2; D possibly corresponds to TRBD1 (5 bases). V was pared by 0 bases and J by 6 bases, with 14 bases between. CDR3 length: 15 amino acids. Germline V gene data show CDR1 as LGHNA and CDR2 as YNFKEQ.

The chain recombines TRBV9 with TRBJ2-3, with D tentatively TRBD1 (6 bases). The CDR3 runs 18 residues. V lost 0 bases and J 0 bases, leaving 17 bases between the germline ends. CDR1 and CDR2 (germline): SGDLS, YYNGEE. The CDR3 sequence: CASSVDTGHPTSTDTQYF. In DNA, the CDR3 is TGTGCCAGCAGCGTAGACACGGGACACCCCACGAGCACAGATACGCAGTATTTT.

The chain joins TRBV4-2 to TRBJ2-7, with D uncertain. Germline V gene sequence: CDR1 LGHNA, CDR2 YNFKEQ. The CDR3 has 15 amino acids. The V end was cut by 4 bases, the J end by 0 bases, with 13 bases between. Written as DNA, the CDR3 is TGTGCCAGCAGCCCGCGATCTCCACCCTCCTACGAGCAGTACTTC. As protein: CASSPRSPPSYEQYF.

The J gene is TRBJ2-2, the V gene TRBV9; D is unresolved. With 0 bases removed from V and 5 bases from J, the gap between germline ends came to 14 bases. CDR1 and CDR2 from the germline V gene are SGDLS and YYNGEE. CDR3 length: 16 amino acids. The CDR3 protein is CASSVGSLTGTGELFF. The CDR3, as DNA: TGTGCCAGCAGCGTAGGGAGTTTGACCGGAACCGGGGAGCTGTTTTTT.

The CDR3 DNA sequence: TGTGCCATCAGTGACACAGGGGTCACGAACACCGGGGAGCTGTTTTTT. Amino acids: CAISDTGVTNTGELFF. J is TRBJ2-2 and V is TRBV10-3; 7 nucleotides agree with TRBD1. Germline trimming cut 3 bases from V and 0 bases from J; bases unmatched to any gene: 4. The CDR3 is 16 amino acids. Germline CDR1 and CDR2: ENHRY and SYGVKD.

This chain joins TRBV23-1 and TRBJ2-5; possible D gene TRBD1, 5 bases. TRBV23-1 falls under the ORF class, with uncertain function. V lost 4 bases to trimming and J lost 9 bases, with 27 bases between them. The CDR3 is made up of 17 amino acids. The CDR3 sequence is CASSLKGAQGIPWAQYF. The CDR3 DNA is TGCGCCAGCAGTCTTAAAGGGGCACAAGGGATTCCATGGGCCCAGTACTTC.

This rearrangement joins TRBV28 to TRBJ1-5, with TRBD1 identical over 9 bases. The CDR3 spans 16 residues. The junction had 13 bases not matched to a gene; V was cut back by 7 bases and J by 6 bases. Germline CDR1 MDHEN, CDR2 SYDVKM. Here the CDR3 DNA reads TGTGCCAGCACCCCCTACGGGACAGGGACCCGTCAGCCCCAGCATTTT. Amino acids: CASTPYGTGTRQPQHF.

The genes are TRBV5-6 and TRBJ1-3, with 7 bases aligning to TRBD1. The trim removed 0 bases at V and 4 bases at J, leaving 4 bases unmatched. This CDR3 spans 15 amino acids. Germline V gives CDR1 SGHDT, CDR2 YYEEEE. CDR3 DNA: TGTGCCAGCAGCTTGGGGGGACAGATAGGAAACACCATATATTTT. Its translation is CASSLGGQIGNTIYF.

CDR3 in amino acids: CASTKLPALGYTF. The CDR3 DNA sequence: TGTGCCAGCACGAAGTTACCCGCACTAGGCTACACCTTC. The chain recombines TRBV2 with TRBJ1-2; D is unresolved. Germline V CDR1 and CDR2: SNHLY, FYNNEI. The CDR3 consists of 13 residues. The V end lost 7 bases, the J end lost 8 bases, and 17 bases lay between the germline ends.

With regard to this clone: This sample also contains other DNA sequences that code for the same CDR3. V and J are TRBV6-6 and TRBJ1-5; TRBD1 agrees at 7 bases. V lost 6 bases and J lost 2; bases outside the gene matches: 4. The CDR3 has 14 amino acids. Per germline, CDR1 MNHNY and CDR2 SVGAGI (reference sequence). The CDR3, as DNA: TGTGCCAGCAGCCCAGACAGGGGCAATCAGCCCCAGCATTTT. Encoded protein: CASSPDRGNQPQHF.